Sequencing of this TCR beta chain was carried out in a study of Ad26.COV2.S vaccination and SARS-CoV-2 variants. Study-level information: The study gave Ad26.COV2.S intramuscularly, once or twice 56 days apart.

With regard to this clone: Its antigen remains unknown.

Study conclusions and caveats: Estimates derived from TCR breadth and depth analyses may have underestimated total T cell responses. Breadth of non-spike TCRs did not differ between vaccinees and placebo recipients.

Assay: immunoSEQ multiplex PCR; the TCRdb copy retains only in-frame clones and omits some. Seen here are some 480,000 clones, around 85% observed once, and the top ten hold 9.5% to 15%. The V gene's germline CDR1 is MNHEY and CDR2 SVGEGT. CDR3 length: 11 amino acids. V lost 5 bases, J lost 8 bases, and 9 bases lay in between. Treatment here: some 20 received Ad26.COV2.S at low or high dose, single or two shots; about five received placebo; per-sample allocation not given. Material that was analyzed had been drawn on day 63 after the first vaccine or placebo injection. This rearrangement joins TRBV6-2 or TRBV6-3 to TRBJ1-1; D is ambiguous. Sequencing was performed on peripheral blood, taken in a trial of Ad26.COV2.S vaccine versus placebo. The receptor was isolated from a person between 18 and 65 years old who received the Ad26.COV2.S COVID-19 vaccine or a placebo. CDR3 nucleotides: TGTGCCAGCAGTAACCCTGTGGAAGCTTTCTTT. This encodes CASSNPVEAFF.